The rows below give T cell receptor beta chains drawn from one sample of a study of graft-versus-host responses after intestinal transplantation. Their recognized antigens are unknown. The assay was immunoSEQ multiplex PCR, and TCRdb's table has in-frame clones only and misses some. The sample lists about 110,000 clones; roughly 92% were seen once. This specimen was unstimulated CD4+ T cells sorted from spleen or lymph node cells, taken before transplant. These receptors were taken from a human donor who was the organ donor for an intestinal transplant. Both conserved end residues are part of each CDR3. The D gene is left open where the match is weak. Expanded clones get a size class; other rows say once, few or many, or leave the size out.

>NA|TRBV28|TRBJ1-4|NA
TGTGCCAGCAGTTATTTTAATGAAAAACTGTTTTTT
CASSYFNEKLFF
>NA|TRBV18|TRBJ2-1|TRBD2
TGTGCCAGCTCACGAAGGCCGGGACTAGCGGGAGTGATTTCCTACAATGAGCAGTTCTTC
CASSRRPGLAGVISYNEQFF
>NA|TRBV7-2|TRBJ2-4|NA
TGTGCCAGCAGCTTAGTTTCCGAAAACATTCAGTACTTC
CASSLVSENIQYF
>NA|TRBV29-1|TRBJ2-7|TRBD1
TGCAGCGTCAGCCGGGACAGGGACGAGCAGTACTTC
CSVSRDRDEQYF
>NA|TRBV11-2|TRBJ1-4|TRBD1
TGTGCCAGCAGCTCAGGGACAGGGGCAACTAATGAAAAACTGTTTTTT
CASSSGTGATNEKLFF
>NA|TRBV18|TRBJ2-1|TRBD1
TGTGCCAGCTACGGGACAGGGGGCTATGAGCAGTTCTTC
CASYGTGGYEQFF
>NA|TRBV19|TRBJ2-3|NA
TGTGCCAGTAGTATCGGACGGACGGGTCGGCCCCAGTATTTT
CASSIGRTGRPQYF
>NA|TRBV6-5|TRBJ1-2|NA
TGTGCCAGCAGTTACTCTGGGGCCCTGTTCAACTATGGCTACACCTTC
CASSYSGALFNYGYTF
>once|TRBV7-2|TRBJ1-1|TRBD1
TGTGCCAGCAGCTTAGACAGGGGGACTGAAGCTTTCTTT
CASSLDRGTEAFF
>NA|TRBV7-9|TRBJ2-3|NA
TGTGCCAGCAGCTTATTCCTCAGGGATACGCAGTATTTT
CASSLFLRDTQYF
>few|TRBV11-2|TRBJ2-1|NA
TGTGCCAGCAGAATGGACCATAGCTCCTACAATGAGCAGTTCTTC
CASRMDHSSYNEQFF
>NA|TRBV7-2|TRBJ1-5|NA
TGTGCCAGCAGCCGTAACAGCCAGCCCCAGCATTTT
CASSRNSQPQHF
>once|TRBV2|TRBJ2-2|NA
TGTGCCAGCAGTGACAGGGACACCGGGGAGCTGTTTTTT
CASSDRDTGELFF
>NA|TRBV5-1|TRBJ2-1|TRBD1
TGCGCCAGCAGCTCGACAGGGAATTCCGACAATGAGCAGTTCTTC
CASSSTGNSDNEQFF
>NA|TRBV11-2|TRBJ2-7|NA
TGTGCCAGCAGCCGCAGGGACTCCCTCTCCTACGAGCAGTACTTC
CASSRRDSLSYEQYF
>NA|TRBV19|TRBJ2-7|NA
TGTGCCAGTAGTCCCACGGACACCTCTAACTACGAGCAGTACTTC
CASSPTDTSNYEQYF
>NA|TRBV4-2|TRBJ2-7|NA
TGTGCCAGCAGCCAAGGCGGACCCCCCTACGGGCAGTACTTC
CASSQGGPPYGQYF
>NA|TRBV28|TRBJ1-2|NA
TGTGCCAGCAGTTTAGGAGGGAACTATGGCTACACCTTC
CASSLGGNYGYTF
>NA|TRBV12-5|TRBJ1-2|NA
TGTGCTAGTGGTTTGAGGGGGTTCTATGGCTACACCTTC
CASGLRGFYGYTF
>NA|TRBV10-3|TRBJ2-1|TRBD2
TGTGCCATCAACTTCGGACTAGCGGACAATGAGCAGTTCTTC
CAINFGLADNEQFF
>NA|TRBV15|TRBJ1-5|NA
TGTGCCACCGGGACGGGATTTAGGAATCAGCCCCAGCATTTT
CATGTGFRNQPQHF
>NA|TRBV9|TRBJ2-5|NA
TGTGCCAGCAGCGTAGATGGGAACCATCAAGAGACCCAGTACTTC
CASSVDGNHQETQYF
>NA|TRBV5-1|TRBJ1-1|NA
TGCGCCAGCAGCTTGGACGGCAGCAAGAACACTGAAGCTTTCTTT
CASSLDGSKNTEAFF
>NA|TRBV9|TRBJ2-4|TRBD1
TGTGCCAGCAGCGCCGGGACAGGGTACATTCAGTACTTC
CASSAGTGYIQYF
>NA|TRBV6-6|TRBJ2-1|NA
TGTGCCAGCAGTTACCCGGGACACCGGAATGAGCAGTTCTTC
CASSYPGHRNEQFF
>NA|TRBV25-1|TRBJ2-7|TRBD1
TGTGCCAGCAGCCCCTCAGGGACAGTCTACGAGCAGTACTTC
CASSPSGTVYEQYF
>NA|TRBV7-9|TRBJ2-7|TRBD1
TGTGCCAGCAGCGTTCGACAGGGGGAGCAGTACTTC
CASSVRQGEQYF
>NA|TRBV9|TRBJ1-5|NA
TGTGCCAGCAGCGTAGATGGTGCTCAGCCCCAGCATTTT
CASSVDGAQPQHF
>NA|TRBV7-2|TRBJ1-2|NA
TGTGCCAGCAGCTTAGAAGGGGGAGCTAACTATGGCTACACCTTC
CASSLEGGANYGYTF
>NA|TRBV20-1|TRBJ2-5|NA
TGCAGTGCTAGATCCCGGGAGACCCAGTACTTC
CSARSRETQYF
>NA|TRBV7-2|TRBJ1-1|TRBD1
TGTGCCAGCAGCTTCCGACAGGGTGACACTGAAGCTTTCTTT
CASSFRQGDTEAFF
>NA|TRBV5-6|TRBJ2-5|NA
TGTGCCAGCAGCTTGAACCCCGCCGAGACCCAGTACTTC
CASSLNPAETQYF
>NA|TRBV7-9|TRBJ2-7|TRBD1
TGTGCCAGCAGACAATCGGGACAGGGGCTCCACGAGCAGTACTTC
CASRQSGQGLHEQYF